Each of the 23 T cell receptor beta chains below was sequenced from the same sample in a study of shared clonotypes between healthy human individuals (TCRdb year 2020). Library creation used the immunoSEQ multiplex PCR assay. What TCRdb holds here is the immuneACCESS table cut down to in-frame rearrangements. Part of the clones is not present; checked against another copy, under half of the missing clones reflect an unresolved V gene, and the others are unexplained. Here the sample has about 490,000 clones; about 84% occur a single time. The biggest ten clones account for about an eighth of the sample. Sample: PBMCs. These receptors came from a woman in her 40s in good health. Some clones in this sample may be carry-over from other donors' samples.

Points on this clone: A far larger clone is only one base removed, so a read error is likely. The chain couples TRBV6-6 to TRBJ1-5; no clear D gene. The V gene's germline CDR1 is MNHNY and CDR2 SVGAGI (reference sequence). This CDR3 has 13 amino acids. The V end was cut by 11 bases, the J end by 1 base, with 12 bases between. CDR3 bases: TGTGCCGGCACCGCCGTAAGCAATCAGCCCCAGCATTTT. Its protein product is CAGTAVSNQPQHF.

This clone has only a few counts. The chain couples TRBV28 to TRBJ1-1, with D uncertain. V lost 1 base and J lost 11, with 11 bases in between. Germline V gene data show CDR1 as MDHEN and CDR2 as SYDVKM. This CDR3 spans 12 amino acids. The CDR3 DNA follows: TGTGCCAGCAGTTTATTGTCTGCCGAGGCTTTCTTT. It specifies CASSLLSAEAFF.

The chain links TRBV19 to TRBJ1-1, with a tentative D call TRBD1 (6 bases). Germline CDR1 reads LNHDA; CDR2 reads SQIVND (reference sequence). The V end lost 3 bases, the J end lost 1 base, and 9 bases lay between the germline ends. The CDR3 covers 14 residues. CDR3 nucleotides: TGTGCCAGTAGTATCGGCAGGGGGAACACTGAAGCTTTCTTT. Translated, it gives CASSIGRGNTEAFF.

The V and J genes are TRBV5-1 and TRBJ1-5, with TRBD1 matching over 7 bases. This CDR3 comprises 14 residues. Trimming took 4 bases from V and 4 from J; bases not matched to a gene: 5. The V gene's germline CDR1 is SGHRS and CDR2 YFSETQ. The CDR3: CASSPTGQNQPQHF. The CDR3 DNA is TGCGCCAGCAGCCCTACGGGACAGAATCAGCCCCAGCATTTT.

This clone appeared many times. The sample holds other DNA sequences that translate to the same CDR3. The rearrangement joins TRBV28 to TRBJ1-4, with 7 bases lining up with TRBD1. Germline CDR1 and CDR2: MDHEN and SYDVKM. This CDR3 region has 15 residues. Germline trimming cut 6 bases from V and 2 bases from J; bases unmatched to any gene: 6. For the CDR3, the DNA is TGTGCCAGCAGCCAACCGGGACAGACTAATGAAAAACTGTTTTTT. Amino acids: CASSQPGQTNEKLFF.

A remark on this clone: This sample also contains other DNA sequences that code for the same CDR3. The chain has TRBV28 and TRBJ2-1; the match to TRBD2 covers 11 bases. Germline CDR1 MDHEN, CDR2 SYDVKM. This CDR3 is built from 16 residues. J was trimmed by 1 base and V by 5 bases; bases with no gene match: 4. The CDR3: CASSPLAGGSYNEQFF. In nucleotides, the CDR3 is TGTGCCAGCAGTCCCCTAGCGGGAGGTTCCTACAATGAGCAGTTCTTC.

This CDR3 reads CASSEVEGSNQETQYF. CDR3 sequence (DNA): TGTGCCAGCAGTGAGGTGGAGGGGAGTAACCAAGAGACCCAGTACTTC. The V and J genes are TRBV6-1 and TRBJ2-5, with a possible D match to TRBD2 (6 bases). This CDR3 is built from 16 residues. V shed 3 bases and J shed 0 bases, with 14 bases lying between them. Germline V gene sequence: CDR1 MNHNS, CDR2 SASEGT.

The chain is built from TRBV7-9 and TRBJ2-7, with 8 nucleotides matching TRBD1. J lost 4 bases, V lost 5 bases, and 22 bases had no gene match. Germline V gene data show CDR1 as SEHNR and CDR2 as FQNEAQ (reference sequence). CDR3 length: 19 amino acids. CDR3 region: CASSPRTGLPHSFGYEQYF. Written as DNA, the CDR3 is TGTGCCAGCAGCCCTAGGACAGGGTTACCCCACTCGTTTGGTTACGAGCAGTACTTC.

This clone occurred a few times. The CDR3 nucleotides read TGCAGCGTCCAAAGAGAATCTACCTACGAGCAGTACTTC. Translation: CSVQRESTYEQYF. This chain links TRBV29-1 with TRBJ2-7; D gene ambiguous. The V end was cut by 6 bases, the J end by 2 bases, with 14 bases between. This CDR3 contains 13 residues. Germline lookup yields CDR1 SQVTM and CDR2 ANQGSEA.

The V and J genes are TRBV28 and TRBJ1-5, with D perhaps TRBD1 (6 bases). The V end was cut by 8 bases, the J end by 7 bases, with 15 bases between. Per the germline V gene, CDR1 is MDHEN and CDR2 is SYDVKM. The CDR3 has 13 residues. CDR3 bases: TGTGCCAGCGTCGACAGGAGAGGCCAGCCCCAGCATTTT. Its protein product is CASVDRRGQPQHF.

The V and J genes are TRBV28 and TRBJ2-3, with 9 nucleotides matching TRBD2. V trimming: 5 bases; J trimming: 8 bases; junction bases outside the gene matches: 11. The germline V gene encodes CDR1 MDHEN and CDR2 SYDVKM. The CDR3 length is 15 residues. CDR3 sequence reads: CASSLSTSGAATQYF. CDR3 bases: TGTGCCAGCAGTCTGTCGACTAGCGGAGCAGCTACGCAGTATTTT.

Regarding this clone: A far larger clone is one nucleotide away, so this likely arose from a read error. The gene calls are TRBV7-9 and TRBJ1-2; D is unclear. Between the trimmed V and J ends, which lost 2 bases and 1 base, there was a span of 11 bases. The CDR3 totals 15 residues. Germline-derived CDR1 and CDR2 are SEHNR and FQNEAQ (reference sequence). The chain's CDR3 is CASSLTVGYNYGYTF. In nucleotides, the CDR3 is TGTGCCAGCAGCTTAACGGTCGGGTATAACTATGGCTACACCTTC.

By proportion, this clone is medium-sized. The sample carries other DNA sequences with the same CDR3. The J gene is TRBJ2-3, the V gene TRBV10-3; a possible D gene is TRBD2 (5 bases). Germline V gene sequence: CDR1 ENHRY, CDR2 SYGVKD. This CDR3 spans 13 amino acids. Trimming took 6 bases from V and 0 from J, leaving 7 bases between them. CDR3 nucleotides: TGTGCCATCAGCCGGGGTAGCACAGATACGCAGTATTTT. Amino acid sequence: CAISRGSTDTQYF.

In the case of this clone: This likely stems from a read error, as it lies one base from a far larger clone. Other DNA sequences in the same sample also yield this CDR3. CDR3 DNA sequence: TGTGCCAGCAGCTACTCAACGGGGCGTGTCTCTGAAGCTTTCTTT. It translates to CASSYSTGRVSEAFF. V gene TRBV6-5 combines with J gene TRBJ1-1; D may be TRBD1 (5 bases). The V gene's germline CDR1 is MNHEY and CDR2 SVGAGI. The CDR3 runs 15 residues.

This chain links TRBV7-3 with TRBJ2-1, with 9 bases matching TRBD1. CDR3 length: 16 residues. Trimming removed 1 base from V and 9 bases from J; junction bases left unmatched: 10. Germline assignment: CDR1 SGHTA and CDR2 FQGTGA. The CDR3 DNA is TGTGCCAGCAGCTTAAAGTCGGGCAGGGGACAGGGTGAGCAGTTCTTC. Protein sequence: CASSLKSGRGQGEQFF.

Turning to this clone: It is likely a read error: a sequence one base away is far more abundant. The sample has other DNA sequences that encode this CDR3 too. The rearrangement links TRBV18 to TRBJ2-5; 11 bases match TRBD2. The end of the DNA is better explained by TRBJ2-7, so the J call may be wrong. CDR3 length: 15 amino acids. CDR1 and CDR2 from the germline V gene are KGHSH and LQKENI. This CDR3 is CASCRTSGSVDEQYF. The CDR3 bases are TGTGCCAGCTGCCGAACTAGCGGGAGTGTGGACGAGCAGTACTTC.

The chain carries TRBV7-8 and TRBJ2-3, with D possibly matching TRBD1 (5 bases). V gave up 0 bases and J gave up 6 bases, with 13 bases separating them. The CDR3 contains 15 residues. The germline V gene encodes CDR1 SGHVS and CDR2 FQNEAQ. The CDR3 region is CASSLAGRAFDTQYF. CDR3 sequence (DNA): TGTGCCAGCAGCTTAGCGGGCAGGGCATTTGATACGCAGTATTTT.

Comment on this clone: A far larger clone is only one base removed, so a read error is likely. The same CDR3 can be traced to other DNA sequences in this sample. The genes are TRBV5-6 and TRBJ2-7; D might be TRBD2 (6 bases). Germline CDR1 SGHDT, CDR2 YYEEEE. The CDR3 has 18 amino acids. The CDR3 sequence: CASSPLHRLEAVGDEQYF. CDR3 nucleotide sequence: TGCGCCAGCAGCCCACTACACCGACTAGAAGCGGTGGGTGACGAGCAGTACTTC.

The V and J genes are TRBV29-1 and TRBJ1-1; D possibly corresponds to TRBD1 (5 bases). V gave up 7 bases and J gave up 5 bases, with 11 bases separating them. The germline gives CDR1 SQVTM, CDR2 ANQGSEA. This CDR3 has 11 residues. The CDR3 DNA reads TGCAGCGCAGGGAGAAGTACTGAAGCTTTCTTT. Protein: CSAGRSTEAFF.

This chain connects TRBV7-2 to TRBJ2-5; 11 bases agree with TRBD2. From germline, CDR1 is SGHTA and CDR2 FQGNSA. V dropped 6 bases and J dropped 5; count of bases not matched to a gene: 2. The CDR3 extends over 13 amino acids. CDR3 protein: CASRASGRETQYF. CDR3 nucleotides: TGTGCCAGCAGGGCTAGCGGGAGGGAGACCCAGTACTTC.

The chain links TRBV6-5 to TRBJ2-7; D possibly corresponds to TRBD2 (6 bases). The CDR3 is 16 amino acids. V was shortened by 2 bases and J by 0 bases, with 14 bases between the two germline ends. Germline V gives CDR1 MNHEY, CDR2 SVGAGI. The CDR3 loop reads CASSYGAGPSSYEQYF. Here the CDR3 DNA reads TGTGCCAGCAGTTACGGGGCGGGACCGAGCTCCTACGAGCAGTACTTC.

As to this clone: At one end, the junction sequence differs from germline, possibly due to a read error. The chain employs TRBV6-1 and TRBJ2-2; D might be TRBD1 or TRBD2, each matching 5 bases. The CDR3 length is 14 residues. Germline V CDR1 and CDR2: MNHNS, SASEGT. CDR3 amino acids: CASSGGDGHRGAVF. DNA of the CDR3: TGTGCCAGCAGTGGAGGGGACGGACACCGGGGAGCTGTTTTT.

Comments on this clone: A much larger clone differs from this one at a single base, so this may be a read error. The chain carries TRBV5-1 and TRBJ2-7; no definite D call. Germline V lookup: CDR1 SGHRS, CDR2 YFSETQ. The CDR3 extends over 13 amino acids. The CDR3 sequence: CASSLTGGYERYF. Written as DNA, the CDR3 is TGCGCCAGCAGCCTCACGGGTGGCTACGAGCGGTACTTC. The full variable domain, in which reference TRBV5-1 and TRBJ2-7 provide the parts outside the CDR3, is KAGVTQTPRYLIKTRGQQVTLSCSPISGHRSVSWYQQTPGQGLQFLFEYFSETQRNKGNFPGRFSGRQFSNSRSEMNVSTLELGDSALYLCASSLTGGYERYFGPGTRLTVT.